The table lists the clone carrying this T cell receptor (beta chain) with many counts. Its antigen is as yet unknown. This sample is drawn from a study of T cells after yellow fever vaccination. Overall study results and limits: Within FACS-sorted repertoires, abundant clonotypes contaminating from the bulk population could be present.

Each CDR3 protein gets one entry after TCRdb re-called the 5' RACE reads with MiXCR. Seen here are just over 250,000 distinct CDR3 sequences, around 5.2% observed once, and the top ten hold 3% to 4%. This TCR was recovered from a man between 18 and 35 years old who received the YFV17D yellow fever vaccine. The sample in question was CD4+ T cells sorted from PBMCs, obtained on the day of the yellow fever booster vaccination.

The CDR3 nucleotides are TGTGCCAGCAGTTACTTTTGGGATGAGCAGTTCTTC. It specifies CASSYFWDEQFF. The chain recombines TRBV6-2 or TRBV6-3 with TRBJ2-1; D not certain. V was pared by 1 base and J by 8 bases, with 6 bases between. CDR3 size: 12 residues. The germline CDR1 and CDR2 sequences are MNHEY and SVGEGT.